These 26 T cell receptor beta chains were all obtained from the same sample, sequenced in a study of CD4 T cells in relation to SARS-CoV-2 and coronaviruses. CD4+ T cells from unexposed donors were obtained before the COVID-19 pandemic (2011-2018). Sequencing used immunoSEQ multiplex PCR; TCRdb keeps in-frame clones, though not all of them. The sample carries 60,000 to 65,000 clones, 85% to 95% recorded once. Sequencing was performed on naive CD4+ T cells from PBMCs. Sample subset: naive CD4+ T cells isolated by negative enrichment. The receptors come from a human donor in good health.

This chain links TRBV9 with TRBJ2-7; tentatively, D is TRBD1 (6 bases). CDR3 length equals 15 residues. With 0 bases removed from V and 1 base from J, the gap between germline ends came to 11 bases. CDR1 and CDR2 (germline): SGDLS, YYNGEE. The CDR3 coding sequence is TGTGCCAGCAGCGTAGAGGCAGGGGTTTCCTACGAGCAGTACTTC. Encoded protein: CASSVEAGVSYEQYF.

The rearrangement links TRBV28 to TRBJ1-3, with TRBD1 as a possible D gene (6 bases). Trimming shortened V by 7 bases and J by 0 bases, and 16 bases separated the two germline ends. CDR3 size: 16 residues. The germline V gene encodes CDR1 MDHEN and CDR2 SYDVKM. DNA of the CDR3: TGTGCCAGCATGTCAGGGGCGAAAAACTCTGGAAACACCATATATTTT. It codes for CASMSGAKNSGNTIYF.

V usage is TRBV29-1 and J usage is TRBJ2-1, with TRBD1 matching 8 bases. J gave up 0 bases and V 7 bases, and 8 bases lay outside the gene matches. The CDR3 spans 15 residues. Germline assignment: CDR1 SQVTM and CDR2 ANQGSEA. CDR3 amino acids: CSGSGQASSYNEQFF. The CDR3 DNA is TGCAGCGGGTCGGGACAGGCAAGCTCCTACAATGAGCAGTTCTTC.

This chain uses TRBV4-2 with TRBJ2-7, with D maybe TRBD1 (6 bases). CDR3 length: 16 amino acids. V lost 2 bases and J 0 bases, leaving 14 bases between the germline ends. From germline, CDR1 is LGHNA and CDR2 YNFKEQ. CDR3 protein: CASSQLSTGSSYEQYF. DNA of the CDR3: TGTGCCAGCAGCCAATTATCGACAGGCAGCTCCTACGAGCAGTACTTC.

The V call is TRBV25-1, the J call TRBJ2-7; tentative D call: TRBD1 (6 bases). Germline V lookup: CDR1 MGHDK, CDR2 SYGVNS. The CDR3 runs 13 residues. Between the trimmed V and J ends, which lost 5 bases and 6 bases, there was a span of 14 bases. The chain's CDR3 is CASSLRDRREQYF. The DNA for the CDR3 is TGTGCCAGCAGTCTTAGAGACAGGCGCGAGCAGTACTTC.

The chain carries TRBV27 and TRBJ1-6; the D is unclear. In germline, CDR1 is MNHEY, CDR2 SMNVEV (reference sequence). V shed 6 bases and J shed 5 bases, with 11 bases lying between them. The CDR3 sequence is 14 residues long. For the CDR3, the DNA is TGTGCCAGCAGGTCACCCGCGGATAATTCACCCCTCCACTTT. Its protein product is CASRSPADNSPLHF.

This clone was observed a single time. CDR3 sequence: CASSQGQGVSYGYTF. CDR3 in DNA: TGCGCCAGCAGCCAAGGACAGGGGGTATCCTATGGCTACACCTTC. The chain uses TRBV5-1 and TRBJ1-2, with 10 positions matching TRBD1. Per germline, CDR1 SGHRS and CDR2 YFSETQ. V lost 4 bases and J lost 4; bases outside the gene matches: 7. The CDR3 has 15 amino acids. Variable domain in full (rest from reference TRBV5-1 and TRBJ1-2): KAGVTQTPRYLIKTRGQQVTLSCSPISGHRSVSWYQQTPGQGLQFLFEYFSETQRNKGNFPGRFSGRQFSNSRSEMNVSTLELGDSALYLCASSQGQGVSYGYTFGSGTRLTVV.

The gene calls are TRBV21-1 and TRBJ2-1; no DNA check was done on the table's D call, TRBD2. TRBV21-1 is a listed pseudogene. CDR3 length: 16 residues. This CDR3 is CASSPRRRVGSDEQFF. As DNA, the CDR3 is TGTGCCAGCAGCCCAAGAAGGAGGGTAGGGAGTGATGAGCAGTTCTTC.

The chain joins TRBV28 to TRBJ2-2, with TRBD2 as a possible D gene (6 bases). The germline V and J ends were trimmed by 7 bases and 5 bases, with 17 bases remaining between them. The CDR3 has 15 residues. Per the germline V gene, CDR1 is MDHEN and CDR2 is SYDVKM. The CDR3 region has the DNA TGTGCCAGCATGGTCGTGGGAGGATTGACCGGGGAGCTGTTTTTT. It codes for CASMVVGGLTGELFF.

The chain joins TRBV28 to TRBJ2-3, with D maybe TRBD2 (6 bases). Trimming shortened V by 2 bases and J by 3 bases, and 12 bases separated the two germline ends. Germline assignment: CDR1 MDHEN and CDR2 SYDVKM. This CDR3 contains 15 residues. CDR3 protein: CASSLGGLGTDTQYF. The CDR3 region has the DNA TGTGCCAGCAGTTTAGGAGGGCTAGGAACAGATACGCAGTATTTT.

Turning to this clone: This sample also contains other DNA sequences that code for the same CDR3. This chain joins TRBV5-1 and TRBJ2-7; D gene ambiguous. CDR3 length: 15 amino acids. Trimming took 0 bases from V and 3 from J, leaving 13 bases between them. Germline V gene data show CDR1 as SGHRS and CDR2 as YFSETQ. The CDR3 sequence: CASSLVAGSSYEQYF. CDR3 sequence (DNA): TGCGCCAGCAGCTTGGTCGCAGGTTCAAGCTACGAGCAGTACTTC.

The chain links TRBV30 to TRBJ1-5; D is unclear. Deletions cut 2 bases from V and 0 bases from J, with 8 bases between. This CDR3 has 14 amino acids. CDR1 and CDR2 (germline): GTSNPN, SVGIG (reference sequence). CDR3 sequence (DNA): TGTGCCTGGAGTCCGGACTATAGCAATCAGCCCCAGCATTTT. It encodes CAWSPDYSNQPQHF.

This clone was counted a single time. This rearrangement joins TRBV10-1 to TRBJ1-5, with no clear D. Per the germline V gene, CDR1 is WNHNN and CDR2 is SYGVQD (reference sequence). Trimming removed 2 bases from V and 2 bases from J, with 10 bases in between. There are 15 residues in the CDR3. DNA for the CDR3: TGCGCCAGCAGTGAGGAGGGCTGGGGCAATCAGCCCCAGCATTTT. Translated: CASSEEGWGNQPQHF.

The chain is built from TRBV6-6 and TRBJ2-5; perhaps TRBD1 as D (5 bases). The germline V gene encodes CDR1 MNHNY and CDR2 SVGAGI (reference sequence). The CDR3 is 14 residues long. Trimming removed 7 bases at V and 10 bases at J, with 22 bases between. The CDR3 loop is CASNNRPSSSSQYF. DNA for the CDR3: TGTGCCAGCAACAACAGGCCTTCATCGAGTAGCCAGTACTTC.

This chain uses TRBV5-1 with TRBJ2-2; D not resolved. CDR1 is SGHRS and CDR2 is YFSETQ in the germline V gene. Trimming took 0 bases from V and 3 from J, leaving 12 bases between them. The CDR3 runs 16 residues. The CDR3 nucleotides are TGCGCCAGCAGCTTGGTTCCGCCAGACGACACCGGGGAGCTGTTTTTT. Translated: CASSLVPPDDTGELFF.

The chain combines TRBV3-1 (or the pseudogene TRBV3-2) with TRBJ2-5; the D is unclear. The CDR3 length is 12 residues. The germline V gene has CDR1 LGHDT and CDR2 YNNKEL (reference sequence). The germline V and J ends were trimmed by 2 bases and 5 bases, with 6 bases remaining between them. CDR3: CASSQNRETQYF. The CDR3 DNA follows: TGTGCCAGCAGCCAAAACCGGGAGACCCAGTACTTC.

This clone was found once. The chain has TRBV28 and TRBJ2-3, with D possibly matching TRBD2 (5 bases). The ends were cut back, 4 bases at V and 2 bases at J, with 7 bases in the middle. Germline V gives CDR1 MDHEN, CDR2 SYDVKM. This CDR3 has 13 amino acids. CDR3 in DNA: TGTGCCAGCAGTTACGGGAACACAGATACGCAGTATTTT. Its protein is CASSYGNTDTQYF.

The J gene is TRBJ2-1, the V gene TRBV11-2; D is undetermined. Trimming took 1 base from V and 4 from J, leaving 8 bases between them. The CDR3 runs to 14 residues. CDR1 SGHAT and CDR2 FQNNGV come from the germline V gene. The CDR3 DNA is TGTGCCAGCAGCTTAGGTCAGAATTACAATGAGCAGTTCTTC. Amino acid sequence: CASSLGQNYNEQFF.

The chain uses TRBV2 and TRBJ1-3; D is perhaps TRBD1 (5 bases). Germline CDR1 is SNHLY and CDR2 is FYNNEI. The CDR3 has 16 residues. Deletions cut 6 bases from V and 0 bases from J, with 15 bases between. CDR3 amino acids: CASRRPTAFSGNTIYF. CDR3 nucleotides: TGTGCCAGCAGAAGGCCGACAGCTTTCTCTGGAAACACCATATATTTT.

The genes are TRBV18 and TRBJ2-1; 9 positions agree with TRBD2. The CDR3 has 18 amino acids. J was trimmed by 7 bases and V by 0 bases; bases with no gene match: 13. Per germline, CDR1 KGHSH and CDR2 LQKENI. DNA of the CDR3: TGTGCCAGCTCACCACCGGGTCTCCGTAGCGGGAGTCTGAATGAGCAGTTCTTC. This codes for CASSPPGLRSGSLNEQFF.

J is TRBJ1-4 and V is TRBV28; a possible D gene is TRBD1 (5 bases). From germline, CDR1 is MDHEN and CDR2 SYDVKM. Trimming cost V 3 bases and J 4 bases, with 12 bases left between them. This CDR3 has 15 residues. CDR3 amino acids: CASSLDQGNNEKLFF. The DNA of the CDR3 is TGTGCCAGCAGTTTGGACCAGGGAAATAATGAAAAACTGTTTTTT.

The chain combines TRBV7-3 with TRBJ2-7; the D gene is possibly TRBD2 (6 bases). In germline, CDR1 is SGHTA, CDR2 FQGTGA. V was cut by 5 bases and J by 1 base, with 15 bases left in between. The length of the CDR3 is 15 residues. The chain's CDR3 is CASSADPGGSYEQYF. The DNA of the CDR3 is TGTGCCAGCAGCGCCGACCCCGGGGGATCCTACGAGCAGTACTTC.

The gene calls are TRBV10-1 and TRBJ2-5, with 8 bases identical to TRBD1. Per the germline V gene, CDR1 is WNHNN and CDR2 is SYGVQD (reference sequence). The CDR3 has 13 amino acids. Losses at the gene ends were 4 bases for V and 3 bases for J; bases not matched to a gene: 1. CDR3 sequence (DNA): TGCGCCAGCAGTGCAGGGGGCAAAGAGACCCAGTACTTC. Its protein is CASSAGGKETQYF.

In nucleotides, the CDR3 is TGTGCCAGCTCACAGGGGGTGGCAAGCACTGAAGCTTTCTTT. As protein: CASSQGVASTEAFF. The chain has TRBV18 and TRBJ1-1; D might be TRBD1 (6 bases). This CDR3 region has 14 residues. The germline CDR1 and CDR2 sequences are KGHSH and LQKENI. The V end was cut by 4 bases, the J end by 4 bases, with 13 bases between.

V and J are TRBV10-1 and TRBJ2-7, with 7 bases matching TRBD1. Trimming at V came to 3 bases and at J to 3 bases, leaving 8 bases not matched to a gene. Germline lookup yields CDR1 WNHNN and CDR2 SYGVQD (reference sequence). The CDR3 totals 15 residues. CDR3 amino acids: CASSDKPGQNYEQYF. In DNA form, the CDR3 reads TGCGCCAGCAGTGACAAACCGGGACAGAACTACGAGCAGTACTTC.

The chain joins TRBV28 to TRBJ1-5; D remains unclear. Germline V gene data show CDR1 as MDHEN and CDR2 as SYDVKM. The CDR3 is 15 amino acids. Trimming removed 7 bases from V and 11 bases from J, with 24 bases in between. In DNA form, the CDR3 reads TGTGCCAGCACCAAATATAACCTCCCAACAAGGGCCCAGCATTTT. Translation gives CASTKYNLPTRAQHF.